This entry describes one T cell receptor (beta chain). Antigen: not known. The record originates from a study of cytomegalovirus exposure and HLA in healthy donors. PCR employed 60 Vbeta and 13 Jbeta primers. Produced via immunoSEQ multiplex PCR; TCRdb's table is partial and in-frame only. The sample lists 150,000 to 200,000 clones, roughly four fifths seen once, with approximately 2% in the top ten. General study findings and limits: TCR beta V- and J-gene trimming, according to a later analysis, was linked to a missense DCLRE1C variant. Segments of the TCR beta V type were, in most cases, productive about 90% or about 30% of the time in an earlier analysis. The likely explanation for a cluster of highly shared sequence variants was sequencing artifact.

Likely unrecorded immune exposures existed in these nominally healthy donors. Trimming pared 8 bases from V and 7 bases from J, leaving 21 bases between. The germline V gene encodes CDR1 SNHLY and CDR2 FYNNEI. This CDR3 region has 14 residues. The specimen was PBMCs. The V call is TRBV2, the J call TRBJ2-7; tentative D call: TRBD2 (6 bases). The receptor's source is a man aged 30-40 years in good health and CMV-seronegative. CDR3 protein: CASPRGRDLQEQYF. The DNA of the CDR3 is TGTGCCAGCCCGCGGGGCAGGGACCTACAGGAGCAGTACTTC.